The TCR beta chain under discussion was sequenced for a study of STAT5B mutations in CD4+ large granular lymphocyte leukemia (dated by TCRdb to between 2020 and 2023). At the level of the whole study: Among the healthy controls, the CDR3 'QG' motif was associated with a particular HLA allele. The study compared the TCRbeta repertoires of patients with CD4+ T-cell large granular lymphocyte leukemia against the TCRbeta repertoires of healthy blood donors. Flow cytometry performed on FACSCanto II or FACSVerse showed that the purified fractions had more than 95% purity among lymphocytes.

Healthy controls were approximately 40 blood donors whose buffy coats came from the Finnish Red Cross blood service. All TCR-sequenced material derived from peripheral blood: patient blood samples and healthy donor buffy coats. Ficoll-Hypaque gradient centrifugation was used to isolate peripheral blood mononuclear cells. For the healthy controls, CD4+ cells were obtained from buffy coats by magnetic purification. Genomic DNA was extracted with the Gentra Puregene Cell and Tissue kit and quantified on a Qubit 2.0 fluorometer. This clone was recorded only once. Its cognate antigen has yet to be identified. Base qualities were left out, and no much larger clone turns up one base away. The immunoSEQ assay at survey resolution was applied to genomic DNA for sequencing of TCRbeta rearrangements. Per the authors' processing: In the TCR sequencing data, the smallest productive clonotype frequency that could be detected was 2.59 x 10-5. Only productive TCRbeta rearrangements, meaning sequences that were complete and in-frame, were kept for the analyses. The clonality of each sample was calculated as Simpson clonality in the immunoSEQ Analyzer version 3.0. Based on frequency, clones were grouped as very rare, small, medium, large (1-20%) or hyperexpanded (>20%). Generation probabilities were estimated with OLGA 1.2.3, V-gene circos plots were made with VDJtools, specificities were searched in VDJdb, and CDR3 motifs were identified with GLIPH. Not all clones reach the TCRdb copy of this immuneACCESS table, which keeps in-frame sequences only. Checked studies attribute under half of the gap to unresolved V genes and leave the rest unexplained. V and J calls and clone size follow that table, whereas D and trimming were derived from the DNA. The sample table lists 30,000 to 35,000 clones, about 85% of them with a count of one. The top ten clonotypes cover approximately 3.2% of the sample.

General findings and caveats noted by the study authors: Enrichment of TRBV06-family usage was observed among the top patient clones (8/27) relative to healthy controls (2/35). The data were not HLA-matched, and the higher clonality in CD4+ T-LGLL than in CD8+ T-LGLL could be due to the relatively small sample size. Compared with healthy CD4+ repertoires, CD4-sorted patient repertoires appeared more clonal, and this difference remained even after the putative leukemic clones were removed. Main leukemic clonotypes were private to each patient, although about 25% appeared at low frequency in other patients' non-leukemic repertoires.

The germline V and J ends show losses of 5 bases and 3 bases respectively, and no gene match explains 4 bases of the junction. The germline V gene (reference sequence) provides CDR1 SEHNR and CDR2 FQNEAQ. The CDR3 spans 13 residues, from the cysteine through the phenylalanine. Of the read, only the CDR3 DNA is kept; its 39 bases are in frame from base 1. The sequence links TRBV7-9 to TRBJ2-7, and 7 junction bases match TRBD2. Sequencing was carried out using CD4+ T cells from blood buffy coats. The TCR comes from a human donor in good health. CDR3 protein: CASSVGTNYEQYF. The DNA sequence is as follows: TGTGCCAGCAGCGTAGGGACTAACTACGAGCAGTACTTC.